The 32 T cell receptor beta chains below come from one sample, sequenced in a study of identical twins. TCRdb analysed the 5' RACE reads with MiXCR anew, one entry per CDR3 protein. The sample gives over 550,000 distinct CDR3 sequences, 7% to 7.5% of which show up once; about 1.6% is in the top ten. In addition, the sample was reused for a study of yellow fever vaccine responses in identical twins.

Sequenced: PBMCs. These receptors all come from a young woman in good health.

This clonotype appeared a few times. V is TRBV10-3 and J is TRBJ1-1, with a weak D call TRBD1 (5 bases). The CDR3 consists of 12 residues. Germline values: CDR1 ENHRY, CDR2 SYGVKD. The V end lost 8 bases, the J end lost 1 base, and 8 bases lay between the germline ends. CDR3 sequence: CAIGRGNTEAFF. The CDR3 DNA follows: TGTGCCATCGGAAGGGGGAACACTGAAGCTTTCTTT.

This clonotype has a handful of counts. The genes are TRBV24-1 and TRBJ2-2; D is tentatively TRBD1 or TRBD2 (5 bases each). This CDR3 is 17 amino acids long. Trimming took off 3 bases at V and 4 bases at J, with 17 bases between the two ends. Germline V lookup: CDR1 KGHDR, CDR2 SFDVKD. CDR3 coding DNA: TGTGCCACCAGTGATGGCCTTTCGGGGCCCGCCACCGGGGAGCTGTTTTTT. The encoded protein is CATSDGLSGPATGELFF.

The genes are TRBV12-3 or TRBV12-4 and TRBJ1-1; 9 bases agree with TRBD1. V was clipped by 6 bases and J by 3 bases; unmatched bases: 11. CDR3 length: 16 amino acids. The CDR3 DNA is TGTGCCAGCAGCCCTGGACAGGGGAGGGGGGACACTGAAGCTTTCTTT. It encodes CASSPGQGRGDTEAFF.

There are a few counts of this clonotype. This CDR3 is CASSYRRGRGGMNTEAFF. CDR3 DNA sequence: TGTGCCAGCAGTTACCGTCGGGGCAGGGGCGGCATGAACACTGAAGCTTTCTTT. V gene TRBV6-5 combines with J gene TRBJ1-1; possible D gene TRBD1, 6 bases. This CDR3 has 18 residues. Trimming shortened V by 2 bases and J by 0 bases, and 19 bases separated the two germline ends. Per germline, CDR1 MNHEY and CDR2 SVGAGI.

This clonotype was recorded a few times. V usage is TRBV7-9 and J usage is TRBJ2-2; D call uncertain. The CDR3 is 16 amino acids. V gave up 2 bases and J gave up 0 bases, with 10 bases separating them. Germline V gene sequence: CDR1 SEHNR, CDR2 FQNEAQ (reference sequence). The CDR3 protein is CASSLFLNPNTGELFF. CDR3 DNA: TGTGCCAGCAGCTTATTTCTGAACCCGAACACCGGGGAGCTGTTTTTT. The whole variable domain, filled in from reference TRBV7-9 and TRBJ2-2, reads DTGVSQNPRHKITKRGQNVTFRCDPISEHNRLYWYRQTLGQGPEFLTYFQNEAQLEKSRLLSDRFSAERPKGSFSTLEIQRTEQGDSAMYLCASSLFLNPNTGELFFGEGSRLTVL.

There are a few counts of this clonotype. The V gene is TRBV27, the J gene TRBJ1-5; 10 bases agree with TRBD1. V lost 6 bases, J lost 5 bases, and 4 bases stayed unmatched. CDR1 is MNHEY, CDR2 SMNVEV, per germline (reference sequence). This CDR3 spans 14 amino acids. CDR3: CASSGTGADQPQHF. In DNA, the CDR3 is TGTGCCAGCAGCGGGACAGGGGCTGATCAGCCCCAGCATTTT.

This clonotype was detected only a few times. This rearrangement joins TRBV3-1 to TRBJ2-7; the D is unclear. Germline CDR1 LGHDT, CDR2 YNNKEL (reference sequence). The CDR3 sequence is 13 residues long. The V end lost 4 bases, the J end lost 9 bases, and 16 bases lay between the germline ends. As DNA, the CDR3 is TGTGCCAGCAGCCCCCGGATGAGGTCCGGGCAGTACTTC. It encodes CASSPRMRSGQYF.

This clonotype came up a few times. The chain carries TRBV7-2 and TRBJ2-1; the match to TRBD1 covers 8 bases. This CDR3 is built from 14 residues. CDR1 SGHTA and CDR2 FQGNSA come from the germline V gene. The trim removed 5 bases at V and 9 bases at J, leaving 9 bases unmatched. CDR3 sequence: CASSLSARGPEQFF. The CDR3 DNA sequence: TGTGCCAGCAGCCTATCGGCCAGGGGGCCTGAGCAGTTCTTC.

The sample holds a few counts of this clonotype. The rearrangement uses TRBV12-3 or TRBV12-4 and TRBJ2-3, with a weak D call TRBD1 (6 bases). The CDR3 has 18 residues. V lost 5 bases and J 1 base, leaving 22 bases between the germline ends. DNA for the CDR3: TGTGCCAGCAGTACCTTAATACAGGGACCTGCCCGCACAGATACGCAGTATTTT. Encoded protein: CASSTLIQGPARTDTQYF.

This clonotype was seen repeatedly, ten times or more. This chain uses TRBV29-1 with TRBJ1-1; D remains unclear. The CDR3 loop spans 12 amino acids. The ends were cut back, 8 bases at V and 0 bases at J, with 10 bases in the middle. CDR1 is SQVTM and CDR2 is ANQGSEA in the germline V gene. CDR3 in DNA: TGCAGCCCCGACGTAATGAACACTGAAGCTTTCTTT. Amino acid sequence: CSPDVMNTEAFF.

This clonotype was detected ten times or more. The V gene is TRBV12-3 or TRBV12-4, the J gene TRBJ2-1; 10 bases agree with TRBD2. The CDR3 is made up of 16 amino acids. Unmatched junction bases numbered 6, after V lost 4 bases and J lost 3 bases. This CDR3 reads CASSSLAGESYNEQFF. The CDR3, as DNA: TGTGCCAGCAGTTCTCTAGCGGGAGAGAGCTACAATGAGCAGTTCTTC.

This clonotype was recorded many times. The rearrangement joins TRBV29-1 to TRBJ1-1, with TRBD1 as a possible D gene (5 bases). V shed 6 bases and J shed 1 base, with 9 bases lying between them. Germline V lookup: CDR1 SQVTM, CDR2 ANQGSEA. CDR3 length: 12 amino acids. CDR3 amino acids: CSVPGRNTEAFF. The CDR3, as DNA: TGCAGCGTACCGGGACGGAACACTGAAGCTTTCTTT.

There are a few counts of this clonotype. The genes are TRBV5-1 and TRBJ2-7; 12 bases are a match to TRBD1. Trimming cost V 1 base and J 5 bases; bases outside gene matches: 7. The CDR3 extends over 16 amino acids. Germline assignment: CDR1 SGHRS and CDR2 YFSETQ. In DNA form, the CDR3 reads TGCGCCAGCAGCTTGTCGGGGGGACAGGGGGCCAACGAGCAGTACGTC. It yields the protein CASSLSGGQGANEQYV.

The V and J genes are TRBV15 and TRBJ1-5; 7 bases align to TRBD1. V shed 0 bases, J shed 4 bases, and the junction held 0 bases outside the gene matches. CDR1 LNHNV and CDR2 YYDKDF come from the germline V gene (reference sequence). The CDR3 length is 14 residues. CDR3 sequence: CATSREQGNQPQHF. The CDR3, as DNA: TGTGCCACCAGCAGAGAACAGGGGAATCAGCCCCAGCATTTT.

This clonotype was picked up many times. This chain links TRBV27 with TRBJ2-5; D might be TRBD2 (6 bases). V was cut by 3 bases and J by 4 bases, with 15 bases left in between. Germline V lookup: CDR1 MNHEY, CDR2 SMNVEV (reference sequence). This CDR3 spans 15 amino acids. Here the CDR3 reads CASSLRGYGRETQYF. In nucleotides, the CDR3 is TGTGCCAGCAGTTTGCGGGGTTATGGACGAGAGACCCAGTACTTC.

This clonotype appeared a few times. The rearrangement joins TRBV9 to TRBJ2-7; perhaps TRBD1 as D (5 bases). Germline V gene data show CDR1 as SGDLS and CDR2 as YYNGEE. Trimming took off 2 bases at V and 6 bases at J, with 9 bases between the two ends. This CDR3 region has 12 residues. CDR3 sequence (DNA): TGTGCCAGCAGCGTTACAGGCGGCGAGCAGTACTTC. Protein sequence: CASSVTGGEQYF.

The chain carries TRBV2 and TRBJ2-7; D perhaps matches TRBD2 (6 bases). The germline gives CDR1 SNHLY, CDR2 FYNNEI. V lost 0 bases to trimming and J lost 6 bases, with 15 bases between them. The CDR3 has 15 residues. The CDR3 reads CASSEAGIGGSEQYV. As DNA, the CDR3 is TGTGCCAGCAGTGAAGCGGGGATAGGAGGGAGCGAGCAGTACGTC.

The V gene is TRBV12-3 or TRBV12-4, the J gene TRBJ2-5, with TRBD1 matching 7 bases. The CDR3 runs 15 residues. V was clipped by 6 bases and J by 1 base; unmatched bases: 8. The CDR3 region is CASSSTTGRQETQYF. CDR3 in DNA: TGTGCCAGCAGCTCGACGACAGGGCGCCAAGAGACCCAGTACTTC.

The chain has TRBV10-3 and TRBJ2-1; 8 positions match TRBD1. The CDR3 contains 14 residues. Per the germline V gene, CDR1 is ENHRY and CDR2 is SYGVKD. V was clipped by 5 bases and J by 9 bases; unmatched bases: 9. The CDR3, as DNA: TGTGCCATCAGTTATAATCAGGGGGCTCGTGAGCAGTTCTTC. Its protein product is CAISYNQGAREQFF.

The genes are TRBV11-3 and TRBJ2-7, with 7 bases aligning to TRBD2. The CDR3 covers 16 residues. With 4 bases clipped from V and 5 bases from J, the junction kept 14 bases outside the gene matches. Germline lookup yields CDR1 SGHNT and CDR2 YENEEA. The CDR3 DNA sequence: TGTGCCAGCAGCTCCTCCTTTGGGAGGGAGAGGAACGAGCAGTACTTC. As protein: CASSSSFGRERNEQYF.

This sequence joins TRBV28 and TRBJ2-5, with a weak D call TRBD2 (6 bases). The CDR3 contains 14 residues. The V end was cut by 7 bases, the J end by 5 bases, with 17 bases between. Germline loops: CDR1 MDHEN, CDR2 SYDVKM. CDR3: CASTPTGGLETQYF. The CDR3 bases are TGTGCCAGCACTCCCACCGGGGGTTTGGAGACCCAGTACTTC.

This clonotype came up many times. The genes are TRBV10-3 and TRBJ2-3; 14 bases are shared with TRBD2. CDR1 and CDR2 from the germline V gene are ENHRY and SYGVKD. This CDR3 is 16 amino acids long. The trim removed 6 bases at V and 4 bases at J, leaving 6 bases unmatched. The CDR3 loop reads CAIRGTSGSAADTQYF. The CDR3 bases are TGTGCCATCAGGGGGACTAGCGGGAGCGCAGCAGATACGCAGTATTTT.

The J gene is TRBJ2-5, the V gene TRBV25-1; 8 bases are shared with TRBD2. The CDR3 is 13 residues long. Germline V gives CDR1 MGHDK, CDR2 SYGVNS. V was clipped by 4 bases and J by 9 bases; unmatched bases: 7. CDR3 coding DNA: TGTGCCAGCAGTGTGACTAGCGCGGGGGCCCAGTACTTC. As protein: CASSVTSAGAQYF.

The chain is built from TRBV27 and TRBJ2-1; TRBD1 agrees at 11 bases. J lost 8 bases, V lost 6 bases, and 6 bases had no gene match. Looked up from germline, CDR1 is MNHEY and CDR2 is SMNVEV (reference sequence). The CDR3 runs 14 residues. CDR3 bases: TGTGCCAGCAGGCCGGGACAGGGGGTTTATGAGCAGTTCTTC. Its translation: CASRPGQGVYEQFF.

This clonotype was detected ten times or more. V usage is TRBV6-5 and J usage is TRBJ1-1; D is undetermined. Deletions cut 2 bases from V and 6 bases from J, with 13 bases between. The CDR3 is 14 amino acids. Germline CDR1 is MNHEY and CDR2 is SVGAGI. The CDR3 coding sequence is TGTGCCAGCAGTTACACTGAGAGCTTGGCTGAAGCTTTCTTT. This encodes CASSYTESLAEAFF.

This clonotype was counted between two and nine times. The rearrangement links TRBV25-1 to TRBJ1-6; D is uncertain. The CDR3 length is 16 residues. V was shortened by 4 bases and J by 5 bases, with 15 bases between the two germline ends. Germline CDR1 is MGHDK and CDR2 is SYGVNS. For the CDR3, the DNA is TGTGCCAGCAGTGGAGACGGGGTCGGACATAATTCACCCCTCCACTTT. Its protein is CASSGDGVGHNSPLHF.

The J gene is TRBJ1-1, the V gene TRBV11-3; no clear D gene. This CDR3 has 12 residues. CDR1 is SGHNT, CDR2 YENEEA, per germline. V dropped 2 bases and J dropped 8 bases, with 9 bases sitting between them. The CDR3 region is CASSLYDGEAFF. DNA of the CDR3: TGTGCCAGCAGCTTATACGACGGGGAAGCTTTCTTT.

This clonotype appeared a few times. The chain is built from TRBV7-9 and TRBJ2-3; D is undetermined. This CDR3 has 12 amino acids. The V end was cut by 4 bases, the J end by 7 bases, with 9 bases between. CDR1 and CDR2 from the germline V gene are SEHNR and FQNEAQ (reference sequence). The CDR3 bases are TGTGCCAGCAGCTATTTGGCACATACGCAGTATTTT. Its translation: CASSYLAHTQYF. The complete variable domain, with remaining parts taken from reference TRBV7-9 and TRBJ2-3, reads DTGVSQNPRHKITKRGQNVTFRCDPISEHNRLYWYRQTLGQGPEFLTYFQNEAQLEKSRLLSDRFSAERPKGSFSTLEIQRTEQGDSAMYLCASSYLAHTQYFGPGTRLTVL.

This clonotype was seen more than once but under ten times. This chain joins TRBV15 and TRBJ1-1; the D gene is possibly TRBD1 (6 bases). Between the trimmed V and J ends, which lost 2 bases and 7 bases, there was a span of 8 bases. In germline, CDR1 is LNHNV, CDR2 YYDKDF (reference sequence). The CDR3 is 12 residues long. The CDR3 protein is CATSRQGIEAFF. The CDR3 nucleotides read TGTGCCACCAGCAGACAGGGGATTGAAGCTTTCTTT.

The chain combines TRBV11-2 with TRBJ2-1; TRBD2 agrees at 11 bases. Germline CDR1 and CDR2: SGHAT and FQNNGV. The CDR3 consists of 18 residues. The J segment lost 4 bases and the V segment lost 5 bases, leaving 13 bases of the junction unmatched. CDR3: CASSPRPELAGVYNEQFF. The CDR3 DNA follows: TGTGCCAGCAGCCCTAGACCCGAACTAGCGGGAGTATACAATGAGCAGTTCTTC.

The table lists this clonotype with a few counts. The chain recombines TRBV20-1 with TRBJ2-1, with 12 bases fitting TRBD2. Germline trimming cut 5 bases from V and 4 bases from J; bases unmatched to any gene: 15. The CDR3 extends over 18 amino acids. Germline V gives CDR1 DFQATT, CDR2 SNEGSKA (reference sequence). CDR3 loop: CSAPLWPSGGAGYNEQFF. The CDR3 nucleotides are TGCAGTGCTCCTCTGTGGCCTAGCGGGGGGGCGGGATACAATGAGCAGTTCTTC.

This clonotype has more than one count but fewer than ten. The chain has TRBV11-2 and TRBJ2-7, with D perhaps matching TRBD1 or TRBD2 (5 bases each). The V gene lost 1 base and the J gene lost 3 bases, with 13 bases spanning the gap. CDR3 size: 15 residues. Germline values: CDR1 SGHAT, CDR2 FQNNGV. The CDR3 DNA reads as TGTGCCAGCAGCTTAGGGGACCCACGCCGCTACGAGCAGTACTTC. As protein: CASSLGDPRRYEQYF.